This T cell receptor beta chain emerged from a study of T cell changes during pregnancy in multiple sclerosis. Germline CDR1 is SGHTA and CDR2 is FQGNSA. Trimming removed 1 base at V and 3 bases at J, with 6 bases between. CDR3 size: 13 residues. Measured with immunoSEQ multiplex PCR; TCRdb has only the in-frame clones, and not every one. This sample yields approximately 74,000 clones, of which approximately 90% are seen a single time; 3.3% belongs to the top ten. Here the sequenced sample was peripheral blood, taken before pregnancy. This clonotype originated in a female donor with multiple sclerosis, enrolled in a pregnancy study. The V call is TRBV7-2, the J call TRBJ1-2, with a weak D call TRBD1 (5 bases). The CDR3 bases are TGTGCCAGCAGCTTAGGCAGGGACTATGGCTACACCTTC. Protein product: CASSLGRDYGYTF. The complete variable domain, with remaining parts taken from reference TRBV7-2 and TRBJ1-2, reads GAGVSQSPSNKVTEKGKDVELRCDPISGHTALYWYRQSLGQGLEFLIYFQGNSAPDKSGLPSDRFSAERTGGSVSTLTIQRTQQEDSAVYLCASSLGRDYGYTFGSGTRLTVV.